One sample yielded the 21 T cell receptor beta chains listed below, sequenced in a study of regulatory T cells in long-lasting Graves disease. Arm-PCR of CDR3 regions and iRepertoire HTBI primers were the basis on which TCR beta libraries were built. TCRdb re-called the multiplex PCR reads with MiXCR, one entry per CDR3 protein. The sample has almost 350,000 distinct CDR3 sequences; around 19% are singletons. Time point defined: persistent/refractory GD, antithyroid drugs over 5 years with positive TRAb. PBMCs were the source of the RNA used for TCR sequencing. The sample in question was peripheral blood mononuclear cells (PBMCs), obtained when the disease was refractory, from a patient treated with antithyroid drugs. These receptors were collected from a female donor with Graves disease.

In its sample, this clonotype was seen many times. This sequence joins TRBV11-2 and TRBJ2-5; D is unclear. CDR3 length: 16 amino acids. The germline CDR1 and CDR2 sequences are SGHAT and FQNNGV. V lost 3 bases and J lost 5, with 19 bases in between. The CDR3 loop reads CASSFGPTGLGETQYF. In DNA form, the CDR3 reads TGTGCCAGCAGCTTCGGCCCCACGGGTCTTGGGGAGACCCAGTACTTC.

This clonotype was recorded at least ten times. In DNA, the CDR3 is TGTGCCAGCAGTTGGGGGGGCAGGTTGGCCACTGAAGCTTTCTTT. It specifies CASSWGGRLATEAFF. The rearrangement links TRBV6-2 or TRBV6-3 to TRBJ1-1, with D perhaps matching TRBD1 (6 bases). Germline loops: CDR1 MNHEY, CDR2 SVGEGT. Trimming took 4 bases from V and 4 from J, leaving 16 bases between them. The CDR3 is 15 amino acids.

The CDR3 nucleotides are TGCGCCAGCCAGGACAGGGCAAATCAGCCCCAGCATTTT. Its translation: CASQDRANQPQHF. The chain links TRBV10-2 to TRBJ1-5; TRBD1 matches 8 bases. V lost 8 bases to trimming and J lost 4 bases; unmatched junction nucleotides: 4. The germline gives CDR1 WSHSY, CDR2 SAAADI. The CDR3 is 13 residues long.

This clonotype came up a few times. CDR3 loop: CASSLWREAVYEQYF. CDR3 DNA sequence: TGTGCCAGCAGTTTATGGAGGGAGGCCGTCTACGAGCAGTACTTC. The gene calls are TRBV28 and TRBJ2-7; possibly TRBD2 for D (6 bases). This CDR3 has 15 amino acids. In germline, CDR1 is MDHEN, CDR2 SYDVKM. Trimming took off 0 bases at V and 3 bases at J, with 12 bases between the two ends.

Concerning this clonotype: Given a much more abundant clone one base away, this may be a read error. CDR3 loop: CASKYSGADGGYTF. DNA of the CDR3: TGTGCCAGCAAATACTCCGGGGCAGACGGTGGCTACACCTTC. This rearrangement joins TRBV28 to TRBJ1-2; D possibly corresponds to TRBD1 (5 bases). CDR3 size: 14 residues. V dropped 7 bases and J dropped 7 bases, with 19 bases sitting between them. Germline CDR1 and CDR2: MDHEN and SYDVKM.

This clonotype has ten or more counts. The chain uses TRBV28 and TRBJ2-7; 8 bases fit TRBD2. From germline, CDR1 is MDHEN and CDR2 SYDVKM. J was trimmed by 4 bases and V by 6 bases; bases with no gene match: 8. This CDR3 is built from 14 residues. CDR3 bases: TGTGCCAGCAGGTTTAGGGCTAGCGGGTACGAGCAGTACTTC. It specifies CASRFRASGYEQYF.

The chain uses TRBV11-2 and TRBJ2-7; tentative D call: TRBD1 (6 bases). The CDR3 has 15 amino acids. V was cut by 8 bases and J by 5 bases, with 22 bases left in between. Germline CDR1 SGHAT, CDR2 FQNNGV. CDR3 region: CASRYVGRGMNEQYF. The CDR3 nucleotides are TGTGCCAGCCGTTACGTGGGCAGGGGCATGAACGAGCAGTACTTC. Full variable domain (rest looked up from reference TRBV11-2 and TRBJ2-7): EAGVAQSPRYKIIEKRQSVAFWCNPISGHATLYWYQQILGQGPKLLIQFQNNGVVDDSQLPKDRFSAERLKGVDSTLKIQPAKLEDSAVYLCASRYVGRGMNEQYFGPGTRLTVT.

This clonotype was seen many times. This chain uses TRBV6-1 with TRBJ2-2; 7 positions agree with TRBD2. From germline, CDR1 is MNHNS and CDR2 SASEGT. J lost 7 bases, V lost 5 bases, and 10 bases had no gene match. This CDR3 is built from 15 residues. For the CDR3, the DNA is TGTGCCAGCAGTCGCCGCGGGGGAGAATACGGGGAGCTGTTTTTT. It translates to CASSRRGGEYGELFF.

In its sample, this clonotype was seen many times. CDR3 amino acids: CASSLASLQGQLQETQYF. In DNA form, the CDR3 reads TGTGCCAGCAGCTTAGCGTCACTCCAGGGACAGTTACAAGAGACCCAGTACTTC. V is TRBV7-9 and J is TRBJ2-5; 7 positions match TRBD1. The CDR3 covers 18 residues. The germline V gene has CDR1 SEHNR and CDR2 FQNEAQ (reference sequence). V was pared by 0 bases and J by 2 bases, with 12 bases of the junction left unmatched.

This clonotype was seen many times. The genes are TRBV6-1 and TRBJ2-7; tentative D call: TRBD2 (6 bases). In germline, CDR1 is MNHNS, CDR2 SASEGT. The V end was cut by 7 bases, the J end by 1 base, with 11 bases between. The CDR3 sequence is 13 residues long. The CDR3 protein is CASTRTISYEQYF. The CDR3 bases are TGTGCCAGCACCAGGACTATTTCCTACGAGCAGTACTTC.

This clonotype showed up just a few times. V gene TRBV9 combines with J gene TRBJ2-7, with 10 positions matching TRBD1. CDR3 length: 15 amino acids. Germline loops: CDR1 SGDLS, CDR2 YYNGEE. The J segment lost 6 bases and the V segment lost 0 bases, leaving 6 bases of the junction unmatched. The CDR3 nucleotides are TGTGCCAGCAGCGTAGACGGGACAGGGGACCGCGAGCAGTACTTC. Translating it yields CASSVDGTGDREQYF. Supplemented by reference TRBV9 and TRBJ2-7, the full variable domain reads DSGVTQTPKHLITATGQRVTLRCSPRSGDLSVYWYQQSLDQGLQFLIQYYNGEERAKGNILERFSAQQFPDLHSELNLSSLELGDSALYFCASSVDGTGDREQYFGPGTRLTVT.

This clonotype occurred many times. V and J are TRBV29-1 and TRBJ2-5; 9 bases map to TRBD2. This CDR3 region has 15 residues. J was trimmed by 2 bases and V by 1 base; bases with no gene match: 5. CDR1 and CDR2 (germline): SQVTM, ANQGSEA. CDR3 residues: CSVEVNSGRQETQYF. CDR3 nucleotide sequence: TGCAGCGTTGAAGTGAATAGCGGGAGACAAGAGACCCAGTACTTC.

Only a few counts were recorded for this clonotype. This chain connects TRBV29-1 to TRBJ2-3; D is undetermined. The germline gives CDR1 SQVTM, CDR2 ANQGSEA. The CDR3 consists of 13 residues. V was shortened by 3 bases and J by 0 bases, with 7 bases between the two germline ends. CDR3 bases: TGCAGCGTTGATAGAGACAGCACAGATACGCAGTATTTT. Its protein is CSVDRDSTDTQYF.

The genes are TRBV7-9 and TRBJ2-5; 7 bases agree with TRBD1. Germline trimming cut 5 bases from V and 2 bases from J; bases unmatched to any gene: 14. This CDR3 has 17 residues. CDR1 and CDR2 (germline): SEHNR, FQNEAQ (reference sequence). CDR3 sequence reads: CASSATGTVSSQETQYF. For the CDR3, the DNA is TGTGCCAGCAGCGCCACCGGGACAGTGAGTTCTCAAGAGACCCAGTACTTC.

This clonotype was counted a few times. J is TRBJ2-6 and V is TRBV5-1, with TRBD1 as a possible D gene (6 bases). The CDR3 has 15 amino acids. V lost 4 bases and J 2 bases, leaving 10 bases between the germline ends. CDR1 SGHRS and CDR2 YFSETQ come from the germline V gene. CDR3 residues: CASSRNRAGANVLTF. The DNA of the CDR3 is TGCGCCAGCAGCCGAAACAGGGCTGGGGCCAACGTCCTGACTTTC. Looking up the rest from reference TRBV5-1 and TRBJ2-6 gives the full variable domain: KAGVTQTPRYLIKTRGQQVTLSCSPISGHRSVSWYQQTPGQGLQFLFEYFSETQRNKGNFPGRFSGRQFSNSRSEMNVSTLELGDSALYLCASSRNRAGANVLTFGAGSRLTVL.

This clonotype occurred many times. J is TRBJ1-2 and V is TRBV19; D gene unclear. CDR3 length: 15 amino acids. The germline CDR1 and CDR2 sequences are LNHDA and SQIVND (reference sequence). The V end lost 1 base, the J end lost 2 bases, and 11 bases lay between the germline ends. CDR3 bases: TGTGCCAGTAGTATAGCAAAGGGAACCAACTATGGCTACACCTTC. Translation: CASSIAKGTNYGYTF.

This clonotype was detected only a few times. The CDR3 reads CASSLSTFRTDTQYF. The CDR3 region has the DNA TGTGCCAGCAGCTTATCTACGTTTCGCACAGATACGCAGTATTTT. The chain links TRBV11-2 to TRBJ2-3; D is undetermined. Germline CDR1 SGHAT, CDR2 FQNNGV. V was pared by 2 bases and J by 1 base, with 10 bases between. The CDR3 consists of 15 residues.

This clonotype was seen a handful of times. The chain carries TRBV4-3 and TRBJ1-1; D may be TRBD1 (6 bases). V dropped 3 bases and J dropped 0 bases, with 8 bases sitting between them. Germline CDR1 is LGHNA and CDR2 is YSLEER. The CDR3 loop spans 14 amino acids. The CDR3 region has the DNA TGCGCCAGCAGCCAGGGACAATTGAACACTGAAGCTTTCTTT. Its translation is CASSQGQLNTEAFF.

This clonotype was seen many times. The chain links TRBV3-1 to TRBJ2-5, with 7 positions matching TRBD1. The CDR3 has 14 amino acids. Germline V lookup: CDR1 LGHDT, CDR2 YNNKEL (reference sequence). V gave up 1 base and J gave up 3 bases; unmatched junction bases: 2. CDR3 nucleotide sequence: TGTGCCAGCAGCCAAGGGGACAGAAAAGAGACCCAGTACTTC. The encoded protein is CASSQGDRKETQYF.

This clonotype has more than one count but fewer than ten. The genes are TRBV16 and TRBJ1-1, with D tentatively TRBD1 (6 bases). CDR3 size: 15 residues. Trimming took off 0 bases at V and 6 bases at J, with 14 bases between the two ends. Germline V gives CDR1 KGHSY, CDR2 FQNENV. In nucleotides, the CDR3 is TGTGCCAGCAGCCAATCGCGGGGGGCTCGGGCTGAAGCTTTCTTT. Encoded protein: CASSQSRGARAEAFF. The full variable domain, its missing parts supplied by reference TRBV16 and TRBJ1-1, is GEEVAQTPKHLVRGEGQKAKLYCAPIKGHSYVFWYQQVLKNEFKFLISFQNENVFDETGMPKERFSAKCLPNSPCSLEIQATKLEDSAVYFCASSQSRGARAEAFFGQGTRLTVV.

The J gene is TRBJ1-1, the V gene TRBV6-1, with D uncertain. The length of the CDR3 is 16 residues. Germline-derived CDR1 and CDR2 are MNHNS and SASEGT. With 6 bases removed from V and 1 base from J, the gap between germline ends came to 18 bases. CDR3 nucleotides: TGTGCCAGCAGCTACGGTCGGCATCTGGGGAACACTGAAGCTTTCTTT. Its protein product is CASSYGRHLGNTEAFF.